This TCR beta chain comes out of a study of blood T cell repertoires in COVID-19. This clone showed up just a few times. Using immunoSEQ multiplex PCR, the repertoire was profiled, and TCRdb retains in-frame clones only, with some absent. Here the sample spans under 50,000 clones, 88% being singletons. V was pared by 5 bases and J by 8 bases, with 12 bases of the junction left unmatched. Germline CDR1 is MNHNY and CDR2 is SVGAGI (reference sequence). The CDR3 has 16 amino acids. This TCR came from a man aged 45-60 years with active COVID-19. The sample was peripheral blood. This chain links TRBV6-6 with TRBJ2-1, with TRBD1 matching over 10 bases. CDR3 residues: CASSPRLRDRGYEQFF. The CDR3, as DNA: TGTGCCAGCAGTCCTAGGCTCCGGGACAGGGGCTATGAGCAGTTCTTC.